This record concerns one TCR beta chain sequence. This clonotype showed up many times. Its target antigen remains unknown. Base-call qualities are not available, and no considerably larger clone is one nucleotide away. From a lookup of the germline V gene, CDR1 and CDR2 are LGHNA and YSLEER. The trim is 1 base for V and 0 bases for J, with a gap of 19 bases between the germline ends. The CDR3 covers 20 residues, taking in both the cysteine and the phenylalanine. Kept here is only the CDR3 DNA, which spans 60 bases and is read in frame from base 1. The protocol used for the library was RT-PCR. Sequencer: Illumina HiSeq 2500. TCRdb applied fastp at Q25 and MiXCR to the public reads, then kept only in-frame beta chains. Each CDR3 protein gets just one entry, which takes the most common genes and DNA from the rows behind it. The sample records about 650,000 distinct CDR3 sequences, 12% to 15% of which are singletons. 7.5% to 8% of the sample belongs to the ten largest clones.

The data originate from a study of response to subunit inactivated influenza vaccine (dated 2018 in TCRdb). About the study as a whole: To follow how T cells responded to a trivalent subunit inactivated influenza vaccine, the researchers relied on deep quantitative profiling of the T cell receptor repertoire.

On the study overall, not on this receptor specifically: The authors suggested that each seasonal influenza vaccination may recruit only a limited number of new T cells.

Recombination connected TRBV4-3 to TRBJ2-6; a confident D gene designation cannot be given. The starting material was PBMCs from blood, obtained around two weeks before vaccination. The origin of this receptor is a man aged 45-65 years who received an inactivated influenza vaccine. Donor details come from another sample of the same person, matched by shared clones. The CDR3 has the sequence CASSQASSSALSSGANVLTF. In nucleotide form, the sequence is TGCGCCAGCAGCCAAGCTAGTAGTTCAGCCTTATCCTCTGGGGCCAACGTCCTGACTTTC.